One and the same sample provided the 13 T cell receptor beta chains below, sequenced in a study of blood T cell repertoires in COVID-19. Clones were sequenced by immunoSEQ multiplex PCR, and TCRdb holds only the in-frame ones, with some missing. The repertoire holds approximately 500,000 clones, roughly 90% seen once, with less than 2% in the top ten. The sequenced sample was PBMCs or T cells enriched from blood (not recorded which). These receptors all come from a woman aged 35 to 49 who had recovered from COVID-19.

This sequence joins TRBV7-2 and TRBJ1-3; possibly TRBD1 for D (6 bases). This CDR3 spans 17 amino acids. The V end was cut by 5 bases, the J end by 0 bases, with 17 bases between. Germline assignment: CDR1 SGHTA and CDR2 FQGNSA. CDR3 DNA: TGTGCCAGCAGCCTCACTTCGGGGGGCGGCTCTGGAAACACCATATATTTT. Translated: CASSLTSGGGSGNTIYF.

This chain connects TRBV5-1 to TRBJ2-3; 13 bases are shared with TRBD2. Germline V gives CDR1 SGHRS, CDR2 YFSETQ. This CDR3 region has 18 residues. The ends lost 2 bases at V and 4 bases at J; junction bases unmatched: 10. The CDR3 DNA is TGCGCCAGCAGCTTCTGGACTAGCGGGAGTAGGGGGGCAGATACGCAGTATTTT. The encoded protein is CASSFWTSGSRGADTQYF. Filled out from reference TRBV5-1 and TRBJ2-3, the complete variable domain reads KAGVTQTPRYLIKTRGQQVTLSCSPISGHRSVSWYQQTPGQGLQFLFEYFSETQRNKGNFPGRFSGRQFSNSRSEMNVSTLELGDSALYLCASSFWTSGSRGADTQYFGPGTRLTVL.

J is TRBJ1-5 and V is TRBV19; D gene ambiguous. CDR3 length: 12 amino acids. Per the germline V gene, CDR1 is LNHDA and CDR2 is SQIVND (reference sequence). Trimming pared 5 bases from V and 6 bases from J, leaving 8 bases between. The CDR3 bases are TGTGCCAGTAGTTTCCGGGGTCAGCCCCAGCATTTT. This encodes CASSFRGQPQHF.

The chain has TRBV19 and TRBJ1-3, with D maybe TRBD1 (6 bases). The CDR3 loop spans 16 amino acids. Germline V CDR1 and CDR2: LNHDA, SQIVND (reference sequence). Trimming took off 2 bases at V and 3 bases at J, with 14 bases between the two ends. CDR3 loop: CASSISDRKFGNTIYF. The CDR3 DNA sequence: TGTGCCAGTAGTATATCGGACAGAAAATTTGGAAACACCATATATTTT. The full variable domain, completed using reference TRBV19 and TRBJ1-3, is DGGITQSPKYLFRKEGQNVTLSCEQNLNHDAMYWYRQDPGQGLRLIYYSQIVNDFQKGDIAEGYSVSREKKESFPLTVTSAQKNPTAFYLCASSISDRKFGNTIYFGEGSWLTVV.

This chain joins TRBV11-3 and TRBJ2-7; 11 positions match TRBD2. The trim removed 6 bases at V and 3 bases at J, leaving 7 bases unmatched. This CDR3 comprises 15 residues. Per germline, CDR1 SGHNT and CDR2 YENEEA. The chain's CDR3 is CASSYSTSGVYEQYF. The DNA of the CDR3 is TGTGCCAGCAGTTACTCGACTAGCGGGGTCTACGAGCAGTACTTC.

The rearrangement uses TRBV19 and TRBJ2-4, with 8 bases matching TRBD1. V shed 7 bases and J 7 bases; nucleotides not matched to a gene: 9. The CDR3 has 14 amino acids. Germline CDR1 and CDR2: LNHDA and SQIVND (reference sequence). The CDR3 nucleotides are TGTGCCAGTATAGAGGACAGGGCGGGGAACATTCAGTACTTC. Protein sequence: CASIEDRAGNIQYF.

This chain connects TRBV27 to TRBJ2-1; 9 nucleotides line up with TRBD1. The CDR3 runs to 18 residues. Germline V gives CDR1 MNHEY, CDR2 SMNVEV (reference sequence). J was trimmed by 6 bases and V by 0 bases; bases with no gene match: 12. The CDR3 DNA follows: TGTGCCAGCAGTTTATCCCTCCCCGGGACAGGGTTTTTCAATGAGCAGTTCTTC. It encodes CASSLSLPGTGFFNEQFF.

As to this clone: Other DNA variants within this sample encode the same CDR3. The chain has TRBV19 and TRBJ2-7; TRBD2 might be the D (6 bases). Germline V CDR1 and CDR2: LNHDA, SQIVND (reference sequence). V dropped 3 bases and J dropped 3 bases, with 9 bases sitting between them. This CDR3 is 13 amino acids long. The CDR3: CASSMGGGYEQYF. CDR3 DNA sequence: TGTGCCAGTAGTATGGGAGGAGGCTACGAGCAGTACTTC.

J is TRBJ2-7 and V is TRBV9; 10 bases are a match to TRBD2. Per the germline V gene, CDR1 is SGDLS and CDR2 is YYNGEE. V trimming: 2 bases; J trimming: 2 bases; junction bases outside the gene matches: 4. This CDR3 region has 15 residues. The CDR3 sequence: CASSVTSGFAYEQYF. For the CDR3, the DNA is TGTGCCAGCAGCGTGACTAGCGGGTTCGCCTACGAGCAGTACTTC.

This clone was picked up one time. CDR3 sequence (DNA): TGTGCCAGCAGTTCCTTGGGACTAGCGCTCTACAATGAGCAGTTCTTC. Its protein product is CASSSLGLALYNEQFF. The chain joins TRBV13 to TRBJ2-1; 10 bases are shared with TRBD2. J lost 3 bases, V lost 6 bases, and 8 bases had no gene match. The CDR3 covers 16 residues. Germline lookup yields CDR1 PRHDT and CDR2 FYEKMQ (reference sequence).

A word on this clone: It is unclear where the CDR3 begins or ends on the DNA, so no DNA is shown, and the CDR3 is as TCRdb lists it. The chain employs TRBV7-8 and TRBJ2-1; TRBD2 is the table's D call and was not checked against the DNA. In germline, CDR1 is SGHVS, CDR2 FQNEAQ. The CDR3 totals 15 residues, both ends included. The CDR3 reads CASSILGLNTNEQFF.

The sample holds one count of this clone. The CDR3 spells CASSIPSGRALRADTQYF. The CDR3, as DNA: TGTGCCAGTAGTATTCCTAGCGGGAGGGCCCTAAGAGCAGATACGCAGTATTTT. V usage is TRBV19 and J usage is TRBJ2-3; 12 positions match TRBD2. The ends lost 3 bases at V and 4 bases at J; junction bases unmatched: 11. The CDR3 is made up of 18 amino acids. Germline lookup yields CDR1 LNHDA and CDR2 SQIVND (reference sequence).

This chain uses TRBV14 with TRBJ2-2; D call uncertain. From germline, CDR1 is SGHDN and CDR2 FVKESK. This CDR3 is 13 amino acids long. V lost 9 bases and J lost 1, with 9 bases in between. This chain's CDR3 is CASGLQNTGELFF. CDR3 nucleotides: TGTGCCAGTGGGCTACAGAACACCGGGGAGCTGTTTTTT.